The entry that follows covers one TCR beta chain sequence. This record belongs to a study of blood T cell repertoires in COVID-19. Study summary: Samples came from the United States, Italy and Spain, spanning acute and convalescent COVID-19. The cDNA or gDNA used as material had been derived from T cells, B-cell-depleted T cells, or PBMCs.

Repertoires were generated with immunoSEQ multiplex PCR, while TCRdb's copy carries only in-frame clones and drops some. The sample carries about 150,000 clones, around 87% recorded once. The receptor was isolated from a man aged 18 to 35 with COVID-19, enrolled during active disease. Sequenced: peripheral blood.

CDR3 in DNA: TGTGCCACCAGTGATCCCCGGGACAGGGGGCAAGATACGCAGTATTTT. This encodes CATSDPRDRGQDTQYF. The chain couples TRBV24-1 to TRBJ2-3; 12 nucleotides align to TRBD1. Germline assignment: CDR1 KGHDR and CDR2 SFDVKD. This CDR3 is built from 16 residues. After removal of 3 bases from V and 5 bases from J, the junction contained 5 bases not matched to a gene.